This record concerns one T cell receptor beta chain sequence. Its specificity is unknown. The data derive from a study of cytomegalovirus exposure and HLA in healthy donors. Researchers ran the PCR with 60 Vbeta and 13 Jbeta primers. Repertoires were generated with immunoSEQ multiplex PCR, while TCRdb's copy carries only in-frame clones and drops some. The table shows fewer than 200,000 clones, with 75% to 85% occurring only once. CDR3 length: 16 amino acids. Germline V gene data show CDR1 as LNHDA and CDR2 as SQIVND (reference sequence). Trimming at V came to 3 bases and at J to 3 bases, leaving 8 bases not matched to a gene. Findings of the study overall: The likely explanation for a cluster of highly shared sequence variants was sequencing artifact.

V gene TRBV19 combines with J gene TRBJ1-3; 7 bases map to TRBD1. Sequencing was performed on PBMCs. This clonotype was obtained from a woman aged 18-29 years in good health and CMV-seropositive. CDR3 bases: TGTGCCAGTAGTATGGGAACGACAGGGAATGGAAACACCATATATTTT. This encodes CASSMGTTGNGNTIYF.